The rows below give T cell receptor beta chains drawn from one sample of a study of CD8 T cells in Susac syndrome. TCRdb re-analysed the immunoSEQ multiplex PCR reads in MiXCR, keeping a single row per CDR3 protein. The top ten hold 0.065% to 0.1% of the sample, which has 100,000 to 150,000 distinct CDR3 sequences, over 85% seen once. The specimen sequenced was CD4+ T cells from PBMCs. These TCRs come from a human donor in good health. Each CDR3 is given with its conserved first and last residue. The listing skips clone size in some rows; elsewhere it reads once, few, many or a size class.

TRBV7-7	TRBJ2-3	few	CASSPLGSPDTQYF
TRBV19	TRBJ1-1	-	CASKRATVNTEAFF
TRBV2	TRBJ1-5	-	CASSEGYNQPQHF
TRBV12-3/TRBV12-4	TRBJ2-7	once	CASSLLGPGYEQYF
TRBV27	TRBJ2-7	-	CASSLFASPYEQYF
TRBV5-1	TRBJ2-7	few	CASSLAGGAYEQYF
TRBV3-1	TRBJ2-5	-	CASSQDPAPQETQYF
TRBV3-1	TRBJ2-6	-	CASNGQGSISGANVLTF
TRBV10-3	TRBJ1-2	-	CAISDASRGGYTF
TRBV14	TRBJ2-7	-	CASSHSYEQYF
TRBV3-1	TRBJ1-2	-	CASSQDKRVYGYTF
TRBV7-2	TRBJ2-3	-	CASSGRADTQYF
TRBV20-1	TRBJ2-3	-	CSARDGPPTQYF
TRBV12-3/TRBV12-4	TRBJ2-7	-	CASSLRAFSYEQYF
TRBV27	TRBJ2-7	-	CASSLDGGQGTEQYF
TRBV5-6	TRBJ2-5	-	CASSSGLGTETQYF
TRBV20-1	TRBJ1-1	-	CSARESPTRAEAFF
TRBV5-6	TRBJ2-1	-	CASTSEAGGMYNEQFF
TRBV2	TRBJ2-3	-	CASSVTSGRTDTQYF
TRBV29-1	TRBJ1-2	-	CSVGQGRHGYTF
TRBV5-4	TRBJ2-5	-	CASSFTGPETQYF
TRBV11-2	TRBJ2-3	-	CASSQTGNKGADTQYF
TRBV7-2	TRBJ2-7	-	CASSLEPGGRYEQYF
TRBV5-1	TRBJ1-1	-	CASSEGQPNTEAFF
TRBV6-5	TRBJ1-2	-	CASTKQGNYGYTF
TRBV20-1	TRBJ1-2	-	CSASPDRPAGYGYTF
TRBV2	TRBJ1-4	-	CASSEARQYNEKLFF
TRBV20-1	TRBJ2-1	-	CSADGYNEQFF
TRBV30	TRBJ2-2	-	CAWSRNTGELFF
TRBV18	TRBJ1-3	-	CASSPGTVGNTIYF
TRBV27	TRBJ2-1	-	CASSLSGGPNEQFF
TRBV15	TRBJ1-1	-	CATSRTTGGQNTEAFF
TRBV2	TRBJ1-2	-	CASRERYSPSF
TRBV19	TRBJ2-2	-	CASTLGRGAGELFF
TRBV5-1	TRBJ1-4	-	CASSLGDGNEKLFF
TRBV5-1	TRBJ2-7	-	CASSLGTGTGAYEQYF
TRBV4-3	TRBJ2-1	-	CASSQEFSLASYNEQFF
TRBV18	TRBJ1-2	-	CASSPALTPTDYGYTF
TRBV18	TRBJ1-2	-	CASSPEDRSYGYTF
TRBV20-1	TRBJ1-1	-	CSAASRVGTEAFF
TRBV2	TRBJ2-1	-	CASLDRGSPFF
TRBV28	TRBJ2-7	-	CASTTSFYEQYF
TRBV3-1	TRBJ2-7	-	CASSQGTGGPYEQYF
TRBV19	TRBJ1-1	once	CASTKLGGENTEAFF
TRBV30	TRBJ2-5	-	CARSVGDTGRETQYF
TRBV7-9	TRBJ2-5	-	CASSLTSGTETQYF
TRBV29-1	TRBJ1-1	-	CSVERGQNTEAFF
TRBV5-1	TRBJ2-5	-	CASSFSGSAQETQYF
TRBV30	TRBJ1-2	once	CAFKQQGEYGYTF
TRBV19	TRBJ2-1	-	CASRNSDNSYNEQFF
TRBV30	TRBJ2-1	-	CAWSVPTSGHNEQFF
TRBV29-1	TRBJ1-1	-	CSVQGTGTEAFF
TRBV29-1	TRBJ2-1	-	CSVAGRQGSSYNEQFF
TRBV12-3/TRBV12-4	TRBJ1-5	-	CASSLAGGHQPQHF